A selection of T cell receptor beta chains follows, all from one sample in a study of T cell responses to AZD1222 COVID-19 vaccine. The assay was immunoSEQ multiplex PCR, and TCRdb's table has in-frame clones only and misses some. The data contain about 150,000 clones, around 85% of them singletons. Sample: peripheral blood, taken on day 0 of AZD1222 vaccination. Receptors were obtained from an adult in good health. CDR3s include the opening cysteine and the closing phenylalanine or tryptophan. The order of the fields is J gene, clone size, V gene, D gene, CDR3 protein, CDR3 DNA. A D gene is named only where the DNA matches it firmly. The size field is filled for only some rows; it gives once, few, many or a size class.

j_call: TRBJ1-4; clone_size: .; v_call: TRBV7-2; d_call: .; cdr3_aa: CASSPRALNEKLFF; cdr3_nt: TGTGCCAGCAGCCCTAGGGCTCTTAATGAAAAACTGTTTTTT
j_call: TRBJ1-5; clone_size: .; v_call: TRBV28; d_call: .; cdr3_aa: CASSWAAVGGWDSNQPQHF; cdr3_nt: TGTGCCAGCAGTTGGGCGGCGGTGGGGGGATGGGATAGCAATCAGCCCCAGCATTTT
j_call: TRBJ1-5; clone_size: .; v_call: TRBV19; d_call: .; cdr3_aa: CASKAGAGNQPQHF; cdr3_nt: TGTGCCAGTAAGGCGGGGGCTGGCAATCAGCCCCAGCATTTT
j_call: TRBJ1-3; clone_size: .; v_call: TRBV5-6; d_call: .; cdr3_aa: CASSLVSPGNTIYF; cdr3_nt: TGTGCCAGCAGCTTGGTCTCTCCTGGAAACACCATATATTTT
j_call: TRBJ2-7; clone_size: .; v_call: TRBV5-1; d_call: .; cdr3_aa: CASSPRGAAYEQYF; cdr3_nt: TGCGCCAGCAGCCCCCGGGGGGCTGCCTACGAGCAGTACTTC
j_call: TRBJ1-1; clone_size: .; v_call: TRBV12-3/TRBV12-4; d_call: .; cdr3_aa: CASGWGGNTEAFF; cdr3_nt: TGTGCCAGCGGTTGGGGCGGGAACACTGAAGCTTTCTTT
j_call: TRBJ2-5; clone_size: once; v_call: TRBV1; d_call: .; cdr3_aa: CTSSQAGTAKRQRKETQYF; cdr3_nt: TGCACCAGCAGCCAAGCCGGGACGGCCAAGCGACAGCGGAAAGAGACCCAGTACTTC
j_call: TRBJ1-5; clone_size: .; v_call: TRBV27; d_call: .; cdr3_aa: CASSLSSTGPAREPQHF; cdr3_nt: TGTGCCAGCAGTTTATCGTCCACAGGCCCGGCTAGGGAGCCCCAGCATTTT
j_call: TRBJ1-3; clone_size: .; v_call: TRBV2; d_call: TRBD1; cdr3_aa: CASSFGQDPSGNTIYF; cdr3_nt: TGTGCCAGCAGTTTCGGACAGGACCCCTCTGGAAACACCATATATTTT
j_call: TRBJ2-7; clone_size: .; v_call: TRBV4-2; d_call: .; cdr3_aa: CASSQDWGIAYEQYF; cdr3_nt: TGTGCCAGCAGCCAAGATTGGGGGATCGCCTACGAGCAGTACTTC
j_call: TRBJ1-5; clone_size: .; v_call: TRBV21-1; d_call: .; cdr3_aa: CALAPKTYSNQPQHF; cdr3_nt: TGTGCCCTTGCCCCGAAAACCTATAGCAATCAGCCCCAGCATTTT
j_call: TRBJ2-1; clone_size: .; v_call: TRBV19; d_call: TRBD1; cdr3_aa: CASSILGTGSGDEQFF; cdr3_nt: TGTGCCAGTAGTATTCTAGGGACAGGGTCTGGGGATGAGCAGTTCTTC
j_call: TRBJ1-5; clone_size: .; v_call: TRBV28; d_call: TRBD1; cdr3_aa: CASRPGTGQNQPQHF; cdr3_nt: TGTGCCAGCAGGCCCGGGACAGGGCAGAATCAGCCCCAGCATTTT
j_call: TRBJ2-5; clone_size: .; v_call: TRBV27; d_call: .; cdr3_aa: CASSGGGETQYF; cdr3_nt: TGTGCCAGCAGTGGGGGCGGCGAGACCCAGTACTTC
j_call: TRBJ1-5; clone_size: .; v_call: TRBV7-2; d_call: .; cdr3_aa: CASSSPVPNQPQHF; cdr3_nt: TGTGCCAGCAGCTCCCCTGTCCCTAATCAGCCCCAGCATTTT
j_call: TRBJ2-7; clone_size: .; v_call: TRBV3-1/TRBV3-2; d_call: .; cdr3_aa: CASSRPPYEQYF; cdr3_nt: TGTGCCAGCAGTCGCCCCCCCTACGAGCAGTACTTC
j_call: TRBJ1-6; clone_size: .; v_call: TRBV3-1/TRBV3-2; d_call: TRBD1; cdr3_aa: CASTRGQDNSPLHF; cdr3_nt: TGTGCCAGCACTCGGGGACAGGATAATTCACCCCTCCACTTT
j_call: TRBJ2-7; clone_size: .; v_call: TRBV4-2; d_call: .; cdr3_aa: CASSPRWGYEQYF; cdr3_nt: TGTGCCAGCAGCCCAAGGTGGGGCTACGAGCAGTACTTC